Below, 27 T cell receptor beta chains from the same sample are listed, as sequenced in a study of regulatory T cells in long-lasting Graves disease. Regarding time point: newly diagnosed GD, antithyroid drugs for less than 3 months. RNA from PBMCs was the source of the TCR library. Construction of the TCR beta libraries employed iRepertoire HTBI primers in conjunction with Arm-PCR of CDR3 regions. TCRdb ran MiXCR on the multiplex PCR reads and lists one entry per CDR3 protein. The sample comprises over 350,000 distinct CDR3 sequences, 11% to 15% of which are singletons, and around a sixth rests with the top ten. These records were also assigned to another study, of T cells in Graves' hyperthyroidism and ophthalmopathy.

This material consisted of peripheral blood mononuclear cells (PBMCs), taken at new diagnosis, from a patient treated with antithyroid drugs. The receptors derive from a woman aged 45-59 years with Graves disease.

This clonotype was recorded at least ten times. The chain combines TRBV12-3 or TRBV12-4 with TRBJ2-1, with a weak D call TRBD2 (6 bases). Trimming removed 5 bases at V and 5 bases at J, with 19 bases between. CDR3 length: 16 residues. CDR3 coding DNA: TGTGCCAGCAGTCCACCAGGAGGGACGGCGAACAATGAGCAGTTCTTC. Its protein product is CASSPPGGTANNEQFF.

The table lists this clonotype with many counts. The rearrangement joins TRBV5-5 to TRBJ1-2, with 8 bases fitting TRBD1. The CDR3 covers 14 residues. J was trimmed by 4 bases and V by 4 bases; bases with no gene match: 6. Germline V gene sequence: CDR1 SGHKS, CDR2 YYEKEE (reference sequence). CDR3 DNA sequence: TGTGCCAGCAGCCCCTGGACAGGGATCTATGGCTACACCTTC. It yields the protein CASSPWTGIYGYTF.

In this sample, this clonotype turned up a few times. Because it lacks the conserved phenylalanine or tryptophan at the end, this CDR3 is likely a read error. This chain uses TRBV10-1 with TRBJ2-3; 8 nucleotides agree with TRBD2. CDR1 WNHNN and CDR2 SYGVQD come from the germline V gene (reference sequence). The CDR3 runs 13 residues. V was clipped by 7 bases and J by 6 bases; unmatched bases: 6. The CDR3 DNA reads as TGCGCCAGCACAGCGGGGGCGTCGGATACGCAGTATTCT. Amino acid sequence: CASTAGASDTQYS.

This clonotype was seen more than once but under ten times. This chain uses TRBV20-1 with TRBJ2-1, with D perhaps TRBD2 (5 bases). The germline CDR1 and CDR2 sequences are DFQATT and SNEGSKA (reference sequence). V gave up 5 bases and J gave up 1 base, with 15 bases separating them. The CDR3 loop spans 15 amino acids. The CDR3 coding sequence is TGCAGTGCTCCCAGCCGCGGGTGGTCCTACAATGAGCAGTTCTTC. Translation gives CSAPSRGWSYNEQFF.

The chain recombines TRBV7-4 with TRBJ2-7, with TRBD2 as a possible D gene (6 bases). The CDR3 length is 20 residues. The V gene lost 1 base and the J gene lost 4 bases, with 29 bases spanning the gap. Germline V lookup: CDR1 SGHVT, CDR2 SQSDAQ. The CDR3 spells CASSLVSPGLGDGGYYEQYF. CDR3 in DNA: TGTGCCAGCAGCTTAGTATCCCCGGGACTCGGGGATGGGGGATATTACGAGCAGTACTTC.

There are many counts of this clonotype. The genes are TRBV18 and TRBJ2-5; TRBD2 agrees at 14 bases. From germline, CDR1 is KGHSH and CDR2 LQKENI. J was trimmed by 4 bases and V by 5 bases; bases with no gene match: 3. This CDR3 has 15 amino acids. Here the CDR3 DNA reads TGTGCCAGCTCAGGAGGGACTAGCGGGAGAGAGACCCAGTACTTC. It yields the protein CASSGGTSGRETQYF.

In this sample, this clonotype turned up many times. This chain connects TRBV12-3 or TRBV12-4 to TRBJ2-2, with unresolved D. The CDR3 runs to 16 residues. The V and J ends lost 2 bases and 0 bases respectively, with 10 bases between them. The CDR3 nucleotides are TGTGCCAGCAGTTTATTTGACTTAGCGAACACCGGGGAGCTGTTTTTT. It specifies CASSLFDLANTGELFF.

The chain carries TRBV6-5 and TRBJ2-4; TRBD1 aligns across 7 bases. Trimming took 0 bases from V and 5 from J; bases not matched to a gene: 7. The CDR3 has 16 amino acids. Germline CDR1 is MNHEY and CDR2 is SVGAGI. The CDR3 region has the DNA TGTGCCAGCAGTTACTCCATCCGGGACAGCGAAAACATTCAGTACTTC. Its translation: CASSYSIRDSENIQYF.

This clonotype was counted ten times or more. The rearrangement joins TRBV7-9 to TRBJ2-7; D may correspond to TRBD1 or TRBD2 (5 bases each). The CDR3 sequence is 15 residues long. Germline V gene sequence: CDR1 SEHNR, CDR2 FQNEAQ (reference sequence). Trimming took 5 bases from V and 6 from J, leaving 20 bases between them. CDR3 loop: CASSGPGPGSFEQYF. DNA of the CDR3: TGTGCCAGCAGCGGTCCGGGACCGGGGTCTTTCGAGCAGTACTTC.

This clonotype was picked up many times. The chain combines TRBV3-1 with TRBJ2-1; the D call may be TRBD1 or TRBD2 (6 bases each). The CDR3 is made up of 16 amino acids. Germline assignment: CDR1 LGHDT and CDR2 YNNKEL (reference sequence). V was trimmed by 4 bases and J by 8 bases, leaving 21 bases between them. CDR3: CASSRKGGVGFDEQFF. The CDR3 DNA reads as TGTGCCAGCAGCCGCAAGGGGGGAGTAGGATTCGATGAGCAGTTCTTC.

The chain employs TRBV7-2 and TRBJ1-2, with D unclear. Between the trimmed V and J ends, which lost 0 bases and 2 bases, there was a span of 10 bases. Looked up from germline, CDR1 is SGHTA and CDR2 is FQGNSA. The CDR3 has 15 amino acids. CDR3 sequence: CASSLARGRNYGYTF. The DNA for the CDR3 is TGTGCCAGCAGCTTAGCGCGGGGTAGGAACTATGGCTACACCTTC.

This rearrangement joins TRBV5-1 to TRBJ2-1, with 11 bases fitting TRBD2. The J segment lost 4 bases and the V segment lost 2 bases, leaving 8 bases of the junction unmatched. This CDR3 contains 17 residues. Germline V gene lookup returns CDR1 SGHRS and CDR2 YFSETQ. CDR3 sequence: CASSLGTSGRSYNEQFF. The CDR3 DNA sequence: TGCGCCAGCAGCTTAGGGACTAGCGGTCGATCTTACAATGAGCAGTTCTTC.

This clonotype came up many times. The chain has TRBV3-1 and TRBJ1-4; D call uncertain. Germline CDR1 and CDR2: LGHDT and YNNKEL (reference sequence). The CDR3 is 15 amino acids. V was cut by 1 base and J by 5 bases, with 11 bases left in between. CDR3 residues: CASSQVDLRNEKLFF. The DNA of the CDR3 is TGTGCCAGCAGCCAAGTGGACTTAAGAAATGAAAAACTGTTTTTT.

This clonotype has a count of ten or more. V and J are TRBV6-1 and TRBJ2-7; 12 bases map to TRBD2. Germline loops: CDR1 MNHNS, CDR2 SASEGT. The CDR3 extends over 17 amino acids. The J segment lost 7 bases and the V segment lost 10 bases, leaving 20 bases of the junction unmatched. The CDR3 DNA follows: TGTGCCATCCCCTTAGGACTAGCGGGATCCGAAAGTGGGGAGCAGTACTTC. Its translation is CAIPLGLAGSESGEQYF.

In this sample, this clonotype turned up a few times. The chain has TRBV28 and TRBJ1-2; D might be TRBD1 (5 bases). Germline CDR1 reads MDHEN; CDR2 reads SYDVKM. V was clipped by 7 bases and J by 2 bases, with 11 bases between them. This CDR3 contains 13 residues. The CDR3 bases are TGTGCCAGCATGTTGGGGGGGAACTATGGCTACACCTTC. As protein: CASMLGGNYGYTF.

The V call is TRBV18, the J call TRBJ2-3; 8 bases line up with TRBD2. With V trimmed by 5 bases and J by 1 base, 11 bases remained unmatched. The CDR3 covers 17 residues. Looked up from germline, CDR1 is KGHSH and CDR2 is LQKENI. Written as DNA, the CDR3 is TGTGCCAGCTCATCCCGACGGTTGCGGGAGGGCACAGATACGCAGTATTTT. Residues: CASSSRRLREGTDTQYF.

Remarks on this clonotype: This sequence may be a read error, since a much larger clone differs from it by one base. The V gene is TRBV5-5, the J gene TRBJ2-5; D is ambiguous. The CDR3 sequence is 14 residues long. Germline V gene data show CDR1 as SGHKS and CDR2 as YYEKEE (reference sequence). The CDR3 spells CASSFLASQETQCF. The DNA for the CDR3 is TGTGCCAGCAGCTTTTTGGCGAGCCAAGAGACCCAGTGCTTC. The variable domain in full, completed from reference TRBV5-5 and TRBJ2-5, reads DAGVTQSPTHLIKTRGQQVTLRCSPISGHKSVSWYQQVLGQGPQFIFQYYEKEERGRGNFPDRFSARQFPNYSSELNVNALLLGDSALYLCASSFLASQETQCFGPGTRLLVL.

Many counts were recorded for this clonotype. This sequence joins TRBV28 and TRBJ2-7; TRBD1 agrees at 8 bases. J gave up 2 bases and V 4 bases, and 16 bases lay outside the gene matches. This CDR3 has 18 residues. Germline CDR1 MDHEN, CDR2 SYDVKM. CDR3 protein: CASSSKRGYRGIAYEQYF. In nucleotides, the CDR3 is TGTGCCAGCAGTTCGAAAAGGGGGTACAGGGGGATCGCCTACGAGCAGTACTTC.

The rearrangement uses TRBV18 and TRBJ2-3, with TRBD1 as a possible D gene (7 bases). V was pared by 0 bases and J by 1 base, with 14 bases between. This CDR3 region has 17 residues. CDR1 is KGHSH, CDR2 LQKENI, per germline. CDR3: CASSPPRQGLGTDTQYF. The CDR3 DNA reads TGTGCCAGCTCACCACCGCGACAGGGACTCGGCACAGATACGCAGTATTTT.

The sample holds many counts of this clonotype. The V call is TRBV18, the J call TRBJ2-7; D call uncertain. This CDR3 comprises 13 residues. The V gene's germline CDR1 is KGHSH and CDR2 LQKENI. The V gene lost 6 bases and the J gene lost 2 bases, with 11 bases spanning the gap. CDR3 coding DNA: TGTGCCAGCTCCCCAACGGATGCCTACGAGCAGTACTTC. Translation gives CASSPTDAYEQYF.

This clonotype was recorded at least ten times. The CDR3 loop reads CASSGGQGKNTEAFF. DNA for the CDR3: TGCGCCAGCAGCGGTGGACAGGGAAAGAACACTGAAGCTTTCTTT. This rearrangement joins TRBV5-1 to TRBJ1-1, with 8 bases matching TRBD1. Losses at the gene ends were 4 bases for V and 1 base for J; bases not matched to a gene: 6. CDR1 and CDR2 (germline): SGHRS, YFSETQ. The CDR3 has 15 amino acids.

This chain joins TRBV6-2 or TRBV6-3 and TRBJ1-4; no definite D call. CDR3 length: 16 amino acids. The V gene's germline CDR1 is MNHEY and CDR2 SVGEGT. V was clipped by 0 bases and J by 1 base, with 9 bases between them. The CDR3 loop is CASSYSQRRTNEKLFF. CDR3 DNA: TGTGCCAGCAGTTACTCCCAGAGGAGAACTAATGAAAAACTGTTTTTT.

The table lists this clonotype with many counts. The chain links TRBV7-3 to TRBJ2-5, with D maybe TRBD2 (6 bases). Germline CDR1 SGHTA, CDR2 FQGTGA. The CDR3 length is 13 residues. With 5 bases removed from V and 3 bases from J, the gap between germline ends came to 10 bases. CDR3 amino acids: CASSPGLKETQYF. CDR3 nucleotide sequence: TGTGCCAGCAGCCCCGGACTAAAAGAGACCCAGTACTTC.

This clonotype was observed many times. The chain uses TRBV7-2 and TRBJ2-7, with a weak D call TRBD2 (5 bases). Germline V lookup: CDR1 SGHTA, CDR2 FQGNSA. The CDR3 totals 15 residues. The V gene lost 5 bases and the J gene lost 6 bases, with 20 bases spanning the gap. The CDR3 reads CASSPEVDLPAEQYF. The CDR3 DNA follows: TGTGCCAGCAGCCCGGAGGTTGACCTTCCAGCCGAGCAGTACTTC.

The chain couples TRBV19 to TRBJ2-7; unclear D gene. There are 13 residues in the CDR3. Between the trimmed V and J ends, which lost 6 bases and 2 bases, there was a span of 11 bases. In germline, CDR1 is LNHDA, CDR2 SQIVND (reference sequence). CDR3 DNA sequence: TGTGCCAGTAGCCCGACGGTAGCCTACGAGCAGTACTTC. This encodes CASSPTVAYEQYF.

This clonotype was seen at least ten times. The chain links TRBV7-3 to TRBJ2-1; D gene uncertain. The CDR3 consists of 12 residues. Germline loops: CDR1 SGHTA, CDR2 FQGTGA. Trimming pared 1 base from V and 5 bases from J, leaving 3 bases between. CDR3: CASSLRHNEQFF. CDR3 nucleotide sequence: TGTGCCAGCAGCTTAAGGCACAATGAGCAGTTCTTC.

V and J are TRBV25-1 and TRBJ2-7, with 8 nucleotides matching TRBD2. Per the germline V gene, CDR1 is MGHDK and CDR2 is SYGVNS. V lost 6 bases to trimming and J lost 6 bases; unmatched junction nucleotides: 4. The CDR3 extends over 12 amino acids. In DNA form, the CDR3 reads TGTGCCAGCAGCGCGGGAGGAAGCGAGCAGTACTTC. Protein product: CASSAGGSEQYF.